This is a list of T cell receptor beta chains from one sample in a study of technical replicates of blood from a few donors. Libraries were prepared by immunoSEQ multiplex PCR; TCRdb keeps only in-frame clonotypes and omits some of them. In the table there are 65,000 to 95,000 clones, around 90% of which are singletons. The sequenced material came from T cells isolated from PBMCs. The receptors here all came from a human donor in good health. Each CDR3 is given with its conserved first and last residue.

13	TRBV11-2	TRBJ2-1	CASSPEYRNEQFF
16	TRBV5-1	TRBJ2-6	CASSWGGGAGANVLTF
15	TRBV5-6	TRBJ2-2	CASSFTGGIAGELFF
14	TRBV6-5	TRBJ2-5	CASSFSGPVGTQYF
13	TRBV15	TRBJ1-5	CAIQGGSNQPQHF
10	TRBV27	TRBJ2-5	CARSRETQYF
16	TRBV19	TRBJ2-7	CASSPSGTSGSYEQYF
15	TRBV11-2	TRBJ2-1	CASSHWTSGSNEQFF
18	TRBV9	TRBJ1-2	CASSASSPSGGGNYGYTF
13	TRBV18	TRBJ2-7	CASSRTSSYEQYF
17	TRBV7-9	TRBJ1-1	CASSLFRGQGLNTEAFF
15	TRBV28	TRBJ1-4	CASSTRQVLDEKLFF
15	TRBV4-1	TRBJ1-6	CASSQEGGEYSPLHF
14	TRBV29-1	TRBJ2-1	CSVDRDSDYNEQFF
13	TRBV11-3	TRBJ2-1	CASSQQGDNEQFF
14	TRBV10-3	TRBJ2-7	CAISDRGTIYEQYF
12	TRBV28	TRBJ1-3	CATVRSGNTIYF
13	TRBV14	TRBJ1-1	CASSQGWTQEAFF
13	TRBV6-6	TRBJ2-1	CASRMTSEDEQFF
12	TRBV5-6	TRBJ1-1	CASSFAEGDAFF
11	TRBV7-9	TRBJ1-1	CASSRNTEAFF
15	TRBV5-1	TRBJ2-1	CASSIGLAAYNEQFF
12	TRBV30	TRBJ2-7	CAWRAVSYEQYF
17	TRBV19	TRBJ1-4	CASSAKRTGGVNEKLFF
16	TRBV6-6	TRBJ1-2	CASNFGSVTADYGYTF
11	TRBV2	TRBJ1-2	CAEQGGYGYTF
14	TRBV5-1	TRBJ1-1	CASSLAGRGTEAFF
16	TRBV18	TRBJ2-1	CASSPPSGGSYNEQFF
13	TRBV29-1	TRBJ2-7	CSVREGSVGEQYF